Following are 8 T cell receptor beta chains from one sample sequenced in a study of blood T cell repertoires in COVID-19. This table comes from immunoSEQ multiplex PCR, and its TCRdb copy is limited to in-frame clones, with some not included. This sample carries around 210,000 clones, around 85% of them seen once, and the ten largest clones take under 0.95%. Input material: peripheral blood. Receptors originate from a man in his 60s with COVID-19, enrolled during active disease.

This clone has more than one count but fewer than ten. The genes are TRBV7-2 and TRBJ1-2; 7 nucleotides match TRBD1. Germline CDR1 reads SGHTA; CDR2 reads FQGNSA. The CDR3 is made up of 15 amino acids. The V segment lost 1 base and the J segment 7 bases; nucleotides outside the gene matches: 9. The CDR3 DNA reads TGTGCCAGCAGCTTAGACCAGGACAGGAGTGGTGGCTACACCTTC. Its protein is CASSLDQDRSGGYTF.

The V call is TRBV3-1 (or the pseudogene TRBV3-2), the J call TRBJ2-1, with 7 bases identical to TRBD1. Trimming removed 4 bases from V and 4 bases from J; junction bases left unmatched: 7. CDR1 is LGHDT and CDR2 is YNNKEL in the germline V gene (reference sequence). The CDR3 length is 15 residues. The CDR3, as DNA: TGTGCCAGCAGCCTCCGACAGGGTGGTTACAATGAGCAGTTCTTC. Its translation: CASSLRQGGYNEQFF.

This clone was found a few times. This chain joins TRBV7-2 and TRBJ1-2; D is unresolved. In germline, CDR1 is SGHTA, CDR2 FQGNSA. V was clipped by 3 bases and J by 8 bases, with 13 bases between them. This CDR3 is 13 amino acids long. In DNA, the CDR3 is TGTGCCAGCAGCTTCGACACCAACCTAGGCTACACCTTC. Translating gives CASSFDTNLGYTF.

The J gene is TRBJ2-2, the V gene TRBV10-1; D is unresolved. There are 16 residues in the CDR3. V lost 4 bases and J lost 7, with 19 bases in between. Germline V CDR1 and CDR2: WNHNN, SYGVQD (reference sequence). In DNA, the CDR3 is TGCGCCAGCAGTGTCTCGACACCACCGGTGTACGGGGAGCTGTTTTTT. This gives the protein CASSVSTPPVYGELFF.

This chain links TRBV28 with TRBJ2-2; D remains ambiguous. Germline values: CDR1 MDHEN, CDR2 SYDVKM. The CDR3 covers 12 residues. Trimming shortened V by 3 bases and J by 6 bases, and 5 bases separated the two germline ends. The CDR3 DNA sequence: TGTGCCAGCAGTTTTAAATCCGGGGAGCTGTTTTTT. Protein sequence: CASSFKSGELFF.

This chain links TRBV27 with TRBJ1-6; 8 nucleotides line up with TRBD1. The J segment lost 7 bases and the V segment lost 0 bases, leaving 2 bases of the junction unmatched. Germline CDR1 reads MNHEY; CDR2 reads SMNVEV (reference sequence). The CDR3 is 15 residues long. The CDR3 reads CASSLSQGANSPLHF. In DNA form, the CDR3 reads TGTGCCAGCAGTTTATCTCAGGGGGCGAATTCACCCCTCCACTTT.

This clone is a singleton in its sample. This chain uses TRBV21-1 with TRBJ1-3; the D call in the table, TRBD1, was not verified against the DNA. TRBV21-1 is a known pseudogene. This CDR3 spans 19 amino acids. The DNA for the CDR3 is TGTGCCAGCAGCAAAGGTGGACAGGGACTTAGGAGCTCTGGAAACACCATATATTTT. Protein: CASSKGGQGLRSSGNTIYF.

The rearrangement uses TRBV5-4 and TRBJ1-2; TRBD1 matches 8 bases. CDR3 length equals 15 residues. Trimming at V came to 0 bases and at J to 4 bases, leaving 5 bases not matched to a gene. Germline CDR1 is SGHNT and CDR2 is YYREEE (reference sequence). DNA of the CDR3: TGTGCCAGCAGCTTGGGGCAGGGGGCGCGCTATGGCTACACCTTC. Translation: CASSLGQGARYGYTF.